What follows is one T cell receptor beta chain and its context. This sample was included in a study of blood T cell repertoires in COVID-19. As for the study in general: Samples came from the United States, Italy and Spain, spanning acute and convalescent COVID-19.

In the source study's methods: Cell counts per sample came from amplifying reference gene primers. The repertoire was sequenced with immunoSEQ multiplex PCR; TCRdb's copy has only in-frame clones and lacks some. Clone size and V and J calls were adopted from that table, with D and trimming inferred from the DNA. This sample has about 62,000 clones, with around 89% found just once. There are 13 residues in the CDR3. The germline CDR1 and CDR2 sequences are LNHDA and SQIVND (reference sequence). The V end lost 6 bases, the J end lost 2 bases, and 10 bases lay between the germline ends. The receptor's source is an older woman with COVID-19, enrolled during active disease. The chain joins TRBV19 to TRBJ1-2; possible D gene TRBD1, 6 bases. The sample was peripheral blood. The CDR3 protein is CASREGGNYGYTF. As DNA, the CDR3 is TGTGCCAGTAGGGAGGGGGGGAACTATGGCTACACCTTC.